One sample yielded the 31 T cell receptor beta chains listed below, sequenced in a study of T cell responses to AZD1222 COVID-19 vaccine (dated by TCRdb to the early 2020s). The sample's time point label is to be understood as: about 28 days (+/-7) after the second vaccine dose. Library preparation used the immunoSEQ multiplex PCR assay. In its TCRdb copy, this immuneACCESS table keeps in-frame sequences only and misses some clones. Where compared with another copy, unresolved V genes explain less than half of these, and the others have no known cause. The sample table lists over 85,000 clones, about 95% of them with a count of one. About 3.1% of the sample comes from the top ten. Sequencing was performed on peripheral blood, taken 28 days after the second AZD1222 dose. The receptors here all came from an adult who received the AZD1222 COVID-19 vaccine.

The chain uses TRBV2 and TRBJ1-6; the D gene is possibly TRBD1 (5 bases). Looked up from germline, CDR1 is SNHLY and CDR2 is FYNNEI. Trimming left V 4 bases short and J 8 bases short, with 15 bases between. CDR3 length: 15 residues. The CDR3 nucleotides read TGTGCCAGCAGTGTTCACAGGCAGCCAGATTCACCCCTCCACTTT. Its protein is CASSVHRQPDSPLHF.

V is TRBV11-2 and J is TRBJ1-2; 7 bases fit TRBD1. CDR1 SGHAT and CDR2 FQNNGV come from the germline V gene. The CDR3 contains 15 residues. The V segment lost 5 bases and the J segment 7 bases; nucleotides outside the gene matches: 13. This CDR3 reads CASSTPAQGFSGYTF. In DNA form, the CDR3 reads TGTGCCAGCAGCACCCCTGCACAGGGGTTCAGTGGCTACACCTTC.

The chain carries TRBV19 and TRBJ2-1, with a weak D call TRBD1 (6 bases). The CDR3 runs 13 residues. The germline gives CDR1 LNHDA, CDR2 SQIVND (reference sequence). V was pared by 1 base and J by 8 bases, with 9 bases between. The CDR3 spells CASSIGAGDEQFF. The DNA for the CDR3 is TGTGCCAGTAGTATAGGGGCAGGGGATGAGCAGTTCTTC. Looking up the rest from reference TRBV19 and TRBJ2-1 gives the full variable domain: DGGITQSPKYLFRKEGQNVTLSCEQNLNHDAMYWYRQDPGQGLRLIYYSQIVNDFQKGDIAEGYSVSREKKESFPLTVTSAQKNPTAFYLCASSIGAGDEQFFGPGTRLTVL.

The chain joins TRBV12-3 or TRBV12-4 to TRBJ1-2; TRBD1 aligns across 8 bases. This CDR3 is built from 13 residues. The V gene end was trimmed by 6 bases and the J gene end by 8 bases; junction bases not matched to a gene: 8. The CDR3: CASRFTGTGGYTF. The DNA for the CDR3 is TGTGCCAGCAGATTTACCGGGACAGGAGGCTACACCTTC.

This sequence joins TRBV11-3 and TRBJ2-2, with D possibly being TRBD2 (6 bases). The CDR3 totals 15 residues. V lost 1 base, J lost 3 bases, and 9 bases lay in between. Germline V CDR1 and CDR2: SGHNT, YENEEA. The CDR3 DNA reads as TGTGCCAGCAGCTTAGGGGAGGTAGACACCGGGGAGCTGTTTTTT. Its protein is CASSLGEVDTGELFF.

J is TRBJ2-1 and V is TRBV1; the D segment call TRBD2 is taken from the table without a DNA check. TRBV1 is a documented pseudogene. This CDR3 contains 19 residues. The CDR3 loop reads CTSSQVGSGGPYSYNEQFF. In DNA, the CDR3 is TGCACCAGCAGCCAAGTGGGTAGCGGGGGACCCTACTCCTACAATGAGCAGTTCTTC.

The rearrangement joins TRBV11-2 to TRBJ1-1; 11 bases line up with TRBD1. The CDR3 runs 17 residues. Germline trimming cut 5 bases from V and 0 bases from J; bases unmatched to any gene: 8. Germline CDR1 reads SGHAT; CDR2 reads FQNNGV. The CDR3 is CASSQEWTGGMNTEAFF. The CDR3 nucleotides are TGTGCCAGCAGCCAAGAATGGACAGGGGGCATGAACACTGAAGCTTTCTTT.

The chain couples TRBV11-3 to TRBJ1-1; D gene uncertain. The CDR3 is 12 amino acids. From germline, CDR1 is SGHNT and CDR2 YENEEA. Trimming took off 3 bases at V and 6 bases at J, with 8 bases between the two ends. This CDR3 reads CASSFTDSEAFF. CDR3 in DNA: TGTGCCAGCAGCTTCACAGATTCTGAAGCTTTCTTT. Variable domain in full (rest from reference TRBV11-3 and TRBJ1-1): EAGVVQSPRYKIIEKKQPVAFWCNPISGHNTLYWYLQNLGQGPELLIRYENEEAVDDSQLPKDRFSAERLKGVDSTLKIQPAELGDSAVYLCASSFTDSEAFFGQGTRLTVV.

J is TRBJ1-1 and V is TRBV21-1; the table calls TRBD1, which could not be checked here. TRBV21-1 is noted as a pseudogene. This CDR3 comprises 16 residues. CDR3 nucleotide sequence: TGTGCCAGCAGCAAAGTGGGAGACAGGGGACCCTTTGGGGCTTTCTTT. As protein: CASSKVGDRGPFGAFF.

The chain employs TRBV7-9 and TRBJ1-5, with D unclear. Germline values: CDR1 SEHNR, CDR2 FQNEAQ (reference sequence). CDR3 length: 13 residues. Trimming removed 5 bases from V and 5 bases from J, with 10 bases in between. The DNA for the CDR3 is TGTGCCAGCAGCCACGACGGAGATCAGCCCCAGCATTTT. Translation gives CASSHDGDQPQHF.

This clone was recorded only once. The chain carries TRBV11-2 and TRBJ1-3, with TRBD1 as a possible D gene (6 bases). The CDR3 spans 16 residues. The V end was cut by 0 bases, the J end by 5 bases, with 14 bases between. Per the germline V gene, CDR1 is SGHAT and CDR2 is FQNNGV. The DNA for the CDR3 is TGTGCCAGCAGCTTAGAGGGGGCGGGCCGTCGAAACACCATATATTTT. It specifies CASSLEGAGRRNTIYF.

The rearrangement uses TRBV5-6 and TRBJ1-1, with a tentative D call TRBD1 (6 bases). The CDR3 is made up of 12 amino acids. CDR1 SGHDT and CDR2 YYEEEE come from the germline V gene. Deletions cut 4 bases from V and 5 bases from J, with 9 bases between. The CDR3 sequence is CASSLGQTEAFF. DNA for the CDR3: TGTGCCAGCAGCCTTGGACAGACTGAAGCTTTCTTT.

The chain recombines TRBV24-1 with TRBJ2-7; D is possibly TRBD2 (5 bases). Germline assignment: CDR1 KGHDR and CDR2 SFDVKD. V lost 9 bases, J lost 0 bases, and 20 bases lay in between. CDR3 length: 16 amino acids. CDR3 coding DNA: TGTGCCACCCCGAAAAGTGGGCGGGCAGACTCCTACGAGCAGTACTTC. Translating gives CATPKSGRADSYEQYF.

The table lists this clone with a count of one. This chain connects TRBV30 to TRBJ2-2; D gene uncertain. This CDR3 contains 12 residues. CDR1 and CDR2 from the germline V gene are GTSNPN and SVGIG (reference sequence). Trimming left V 2 bases short and J 7 bases short, with 8 bases between. The CDR3 DNA sequence: TGTGCCTGGAGTCAGACTTTCGGGGAGCTGTTTTTT. Its protein product is CAWSQTFGELFF.

CDR3 bases: TGCGCCAGCAGCCCCTCTCCCCCGGGCGAACCTTACACAGATACGCAGTATTTT. This sequence encodes CASSPSPPGEPYTDTQYF. The chain joins TRBV5-1 to TRBJ2-3; D remains unclear. Between the trimmed V and J ends, which lost 4 bases and 2 bases, there was a span of 23 bases. This CDR3 has 18 amino acids. Germline loops: CDR1 SGHRS, CDR2 YFSETQ.

J is TRBJ2-2 and V is TRBV19; D is perhaps TRBD1 (5 bases). V gave up 7 bases and J gave up 3 bases, with 15 bases separating them. The CDR3 loop spans 15 amino acids. The germline V gene has CDR1 LNHDA and CDR2 SQIVND (reference sequence). The CDR3 region has the DNA TGTGCCAGTAATCAGGGATGGGTGGACACCGGGGAGCTGTTTTTT. Encoded protein: CASNQGWVDTGELFF.

The chain uses TRBV28 and TRBJ1-5; D is unclear. This CDR3 is built from 13 residues. CDR1 and CDR2 (germline): MDHEN, SYDVKM. The V end was cut by 3 bases, the J end by 9 bases, with 12 bases between. The CDR3 reads CASSFNSRPPQHF. The CDR3 DNA reads TGTGCCAGCAGTTTCAACAGTCGTCCGCCCCAGCATTTT.

The rearrangement joins TRBV5-6 to TRBJ1-2; possible D gene TRBD1, 5 bases. This CDR3 region has 15 residues. Germline V gives CDR1 SGHDT, CDR2 YYEEEE. V was pared by 4 bases and J by 4 bases, with 17 bases between. The CDR3, as DNA: TGTGCCAGCAGCCCAGGGTTCCCGTTAATCTATGGCTACACCTTC. Its protein is CASSPGFPLIYGYTF.

The gene calls are TRBV27 and TRBJ2-1; 7 bases map to TRBD2. V was pared by 0 bases and J by 2 bases, with 7 bases of the junction left unmatched. Germline V gives CDR1 MNHEY, CDR2 SMNVEV (reference sequence). The CDR3 is 17 amino acids. CDR3 region: CASSLSMTGGPYNEQFF. CDR3 nucleotides: TGTGCCAGCAGTTTATCGATGACGGGAGGTCCCTACAATGAGCAGTTCTTC.

This clone was seen more than once but under ten times. The J gene is TRBJ2-7, the V gene TRBV5-1, with TRBD1 matching over 7 bases. J was trimmed by 7 bases and V by 5 bases; bases with no gene match: 12. The germline V gene encodes CDR1 SGHRS and CDR2 YFSETQ. There are 14 residues in the CDR3. The CDR3 coding sequence is TGCGCCAGCAGTAAGGGGGACAGCGACTTAGAGCAGTACTTC. Translated: CASSKGDSDLEQYF.

This clone was counted a few times. The chain carries TRBV5-1 and TRBJ1-3; D call uncertain. The germline gives CDR1 SGHRS, CDR2 YFSETQ. The ends were cut back, 0 bases at V and 0 bases at J, with 7 bases in the middle. The length of the CDR3 is 15 residues. CDR3 region: CASSLGYRSGNTIYF. In DNA, the CDR3 is TGCGCCAGCAGCTTGGGCTACCGCTCTGGAAACACCATATATTTT.

The CDR3 loop is CASSSTTGAYTDTQYF. Written as DNA, the CDR3 is TGTGCCAGCAGCTCAACGACAGGGGCCTACACAGATACGCAGTATTTT. V and J are TRBV7-9 and TRBJ2-3, with 8 bases matching TRBD1. The CDR3 has 16 residues. The ends lost 4 bases at V and 2 bases at J; junction bases unmatched: 8. CDR1 is SEHNR and CDR2 is FQNEAQ in the germline V gene (reference sequence).

CDR3 residues: CASSLDGGQETQYF. The CDR3 nucleotides are TGTGCCAGCAGCTTAGATGGGGGTCAAGAGACCCAGTACTTC. J is TRBJ2-5 and V is TRBV7-2; D tentatively reads TRBD1 or TRBD2 (5 bases each). The ends were cut back, 1 base at V and 2 bases at J, with 8 bases in the middle. The CDR3 is 14 residues long. The germline V gene has CDR1 SGHTA and CDR2 FQGNSA.

The chain carries TRBV3-1 (or the pseudogene TRBV3-2) and TRBJ2-6; perhaps TRBD2 as D (6 bases). The CDR3 covers 18 residues. The germline CDR1 and CDR2 sequences are LGHDT and YNNKEL (reference sequence). Between the trimmed V and J ends, which lost 1 base and 0 bases, there was a span of 13 bases. The DNA of the CDR3 is TGTGCCAGCAGCCAAGTCGGGCGGGGAAACTCTGGGGCCAACGTCCTGACTTTC. Protein: CASSQVGRGNSGANVLTF.

The gene calls are TRBV2 and TRBJ2-1, with TRBD2 matching over 14 bases. The CDR3 is made up of 14 amino acids. Germline loops: CDR1 SNHLY, CDR2 FYNNEI. The V segment lost 7 bases and the J segment 7 bases; nucleotides outside the gene matches: 3. CDR3 in amino acids: CASMTSGRVNEQFF. The CDR3 DNA sequence: TGTGCCAGCATGACTAGCGGGAGGGTAAATGAGCAGTTCTTC.

This chain joins TRBV29-1 and TRBJ1-1; D possibly corresponds to TRBD1 (5 bases). The germline V and J ends were trimmed by 4 bases and 2 bases, with 11 bases remaining between them. Germline V gene sequence: CDR1 SQVTM, CDR2 ANQGSEA. The CDR3 consists of 13 residues. CDR3 DNA sequence: TGCAGCGTTGGGGGCAGAGCTAACACTGAAGCTTTCTTT. It specifies CSVGGRANTEAFF. The full variable domain, completed using reference TRBV29-1 and TRBJ1-1, is SAVISQKPSRDICQRGTSLTIQCQVDSQVTMMFWYRQQPGQSLTLIATANQGSEATYESGFVIDKFPISRPNLTFSTLTVSNMSPEDSSIYLCSVGGRANTEAFFGQGTRLTVV.

The rearrangement uses TRBV6-5 and TRBJ1-1; TRBD1 matches at 8 bases. The junction had 6 bases not matched to a gene; V was cut back by 4 bases and J by 2 bases. CDR1 is MNHEY and CDR2 is SVGAGI in the germline V gene. CDR3 length equals 15 residues. This chain's CDR3 is CASSSRTGRNTEAFF. DNA of the CDR3: TGTGCCAGCAGTTCTCGGACAGGGAGAAACACTGAAGCTTTCTTT.

The chain links TRBV11-2 to TRBJ1-2; D may be TRBD1 (6 bases). Trimming took 0 bases from V and 4 from J, leaving 6 bases between them. The CDR3 contains 13 residues. The germline gives CDR1 SGHAT, CDR2 FQNNGV. CDR3 loop: CASSLEQGYGYTF. CDR3 bases: TGTGCCAGCAGCTTAGAACAGGGCTATGGCTACACCTTC.

This chain links TRBV5-6 with TRBJ1-5; weak D call: TRBD1 (6 bases). Germline assignment: CDR1 SGHDT and CDR2 YYEEEE. The length of the CDR3 is 14 residues. The ends were cut back, 4 bases at V and 5 bases at J, with 13 bases in the middle. The CDR3 spells CASSKTGPYQPQHF. The CDR3 DNA sequence: TGTGCCAGCAGCAAGACAGGTCCCTATCAGCCCCAGCATTTT.

The chain joins TRBV5-1 to TRBJ1-2; 8 nucleotides agree with TRBD1. The germline V gene encodes CDR1 SGHRS and CDR2 YFSETQ. J gave up 8 bases and V 2 bases, and 8 bases lay outside the gene matches. The CDR3 sequence is 14 residues long. The CDR3 region has the DNA TGCGCCAGCAGCTTTGGGACAGGACGGGAGGGCTACACCTTC. Translation: CASSFGTGREGYTF. The full variable domain, its missing parts supplied by reference TRBV5-1 and TRBJ1-2, is KAGVTQTPRYLIKTRGQQVTLSCSPISGHRSVSWYQQTPGQGLQFLFEYFSETQRNKGNFPGRFSGRQFSNSRSEMNVSTLELGDSALYLCASSFGTGREGYTFGSGTRLTVV.

The chain has TRBV11-2 and TRBJ2-1; 8 bases align to TRBD1. CDR3 length: 15 amino acids. Losses at the gene ends were 0 bases for V and 4 bases for J; bases not matched to a gene: 2. Germline-derived CDR1 and CDR2 are SGHAT and FQNNGV. CDR3 nucleotide sequence: TGTGCCAGCAGCTTAGACAGGGGGCAATACAATGAGCAGTTCTTC. It yields the protein CASSLDRGQYNEQFF.